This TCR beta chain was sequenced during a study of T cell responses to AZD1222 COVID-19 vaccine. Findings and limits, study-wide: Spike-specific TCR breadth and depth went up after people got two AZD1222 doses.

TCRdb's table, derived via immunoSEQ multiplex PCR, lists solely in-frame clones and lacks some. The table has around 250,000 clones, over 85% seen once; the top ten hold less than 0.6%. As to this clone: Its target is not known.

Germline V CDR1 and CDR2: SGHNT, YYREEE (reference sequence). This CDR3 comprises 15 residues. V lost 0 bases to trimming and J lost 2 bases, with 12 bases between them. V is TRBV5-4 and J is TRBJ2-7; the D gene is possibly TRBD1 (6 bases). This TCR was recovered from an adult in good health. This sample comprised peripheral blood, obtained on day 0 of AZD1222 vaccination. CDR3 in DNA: TGTGCCAGCAGCTTGGGGGCAGGGGTAGCCTACGAGCAGTACTTC. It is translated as CASSLGAGVAYEQYF.